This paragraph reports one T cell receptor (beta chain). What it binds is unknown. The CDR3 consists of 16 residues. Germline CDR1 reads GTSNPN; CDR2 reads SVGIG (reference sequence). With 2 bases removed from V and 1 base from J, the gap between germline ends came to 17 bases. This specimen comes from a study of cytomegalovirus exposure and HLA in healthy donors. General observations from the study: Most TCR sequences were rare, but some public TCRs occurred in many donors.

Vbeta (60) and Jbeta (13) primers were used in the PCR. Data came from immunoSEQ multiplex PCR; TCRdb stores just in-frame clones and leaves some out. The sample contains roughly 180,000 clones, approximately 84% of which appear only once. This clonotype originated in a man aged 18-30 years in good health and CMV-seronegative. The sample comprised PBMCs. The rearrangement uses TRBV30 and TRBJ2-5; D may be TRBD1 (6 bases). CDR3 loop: CAWSSVGAPSQETQYF. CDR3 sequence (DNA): TGTGCCTGGAGTTCTGTGGGGGCACCCTCCCAAGAGACCCAGTACTTC.